The 18 T cell receptor beta chains reported below all come from one sample, sequenced in a study of OX40 agonist ivuxolimab in advanced cancers. Profiled with immunoSEQ multiplex PCR; TCRdb holds only in-frame clones, not every one. The table shows about 59,000 clones, with about 88% occurring only once. The source was CD4+ or CD8+ T cells sorted from blood, collected in a trial of the OX40 agonist ivuxolimab. The receptors were sampled from an adult with an advanced solid tumor such as melanoma, head and neck, liver or kidney cancer.

The chain has TRBV2 and TRBJ2-2, with 7 nucleotides matching TRBD2. Germline assignment: CDR1 SNHLY and CDR2 FYNNEI. The V gene end was trimmed by 2 bases and the J gene end by 2 bases; junction bases not matched to a gene: 8. The CDR3 length is 17 residues. The CDR3 DNA sequence: TGTGCCAGCAGTGAATTTGGGGCTAGCGGTAACACCGGGGAGCTGTTTTTT. Translating gives CASSEFGASGNTGELFF.

CDR3 sequence reads: CAISWGDKIGPNTGELFF. The CDR3 DNA reads as TGTGCCATATCCTGGGGGGACAAAATTGGGCCGAACACCGGGGAGCTGTTTTTT. The rearrangement links TRBV10-3 to TRBJ2-2, with D tentatively TRBD1 or TRBD2 (6 bases each). The CDR3 extends over 18 amino acids. With 9 bases removed from V and 0 bases from J, the gap between germline ends came to 23 bases. The germline gives CDR1 ENHRY, CDR2 SYGVKD.

This chain connects TRBV6-6 to TRBJ1-5; D is perhaps TRBD1 (5 bases). This CDR3 is built from 13 residues. V lost 6 bases to trimming and J lost 9 bases, with 15 bases between them. Germline V lookup: CDR1 MNHNY, CDR2 SVGAGI (reference sequence). In nucleotides, the CDR3 is TGTGCCAGCAGAATGACAGCCCTGGGGCCCCAGCATTTT. It specifies CASRMTALGPQHF.

V usage is TRBV5-1 and J usage is TRBJ2-2, with D maybe TRBD2 (6 bases). The V end lost 1 base, the J end lost 0 bases, and 13 bases lay between the germline ends. Looked up from germline, CDR1 is SGHRS and CDR2 is YFSETQ. The CDR3 has 17 residues. The CDR3 reads CASSLIPSAANTGELFF. The DNA of the CDR3 is TGCGCCAGCAGCTTGATACCTAGCGCAGCGAACACCGGGGAGCTGTTTTTT.

J is TRBJ1-1 and V is TRBV30; possibly TRBD1 for D (6 bases). Trimming took off 4 bases at V and 1 base at J, with 7 bases between the two ends. The length of the CDR3 is 12 residues. Per germline, CDR1 GTSNPN and CDR2 SVGIG (reference sequence). CDR3 region: CAWTGQNTEAFF. CDR3 nucleotides: TGTGCCTGGACGGGACAGAACACTGAAGCTTTCTTT.

The table lists this clone with a count of one. The chain joins TRBV5-5 to TRBJ2-7, with D unresolved. This CDR3 region has 11 residues. Germline V gene sequence: CDR1 SGHKS, CDR2 YYEKEE (reference sequence). V gave up 3 bases and J gave up 1 base, with 2 bases separating them. This chain's CDR3 is CASSSSYEQYF. For the CDR3, the DNA is TGTGCCAGCAGCTCGTCCTACGAGCAGTACTTC.

V is TRBV6-1 and J is TRBJ1-5; 7 nucleotides agree with TRBD1. The CDR3 has 17 amino acids. J gave up 7 bases and V 3 bases, and 15 bases lay outside the gene matches. The germline V gene encodes CDR1 MNHNS and CDR2 SASEGT. DNA for the CDR3: TGTGCCAGCAGTGACCGCGGGAACAGGGGAACGGGACAGCCCCAGCATTTT. It encodes CASSDRGNRGTGQPQHF.

To note about this clone: This CDR3 is also generated by other DNA sequences in the sample. V usage is TRBV7-2 and J usage is TRBJ2-7; 8 nucleotides align to TRBD2. Germline CDR1 SGHTA, CDR2 FQGNSA. With V trimmed by 0 bases and J by 0 bases, 4 bases remained unmatched. CDR3 size: 16 residues. The CDR3 protein is CASSLASSGRSYEQYF. In nucleotides, the CDR3 is TGTGCCAGCAGCTTAGCCTCTAGCGGGCGCTCCTACGAGCAGTACTTC.

The rearrangement uses TRBV7-2 and TRBJ2-2; D might be TRBD2 (6 bases). Germline CDR1 reads SGHTA; CDR2 reads FQGNSA. The CDR3 has 16 amino acids. The V gene lost 5 bases and the J gene lost 0 bases, with 13 bases spanning the gap. The CDR3 region has the DNA TGTGCCAGCAGCCTGGGGGACTTCCCGAACACCGGGGAGCTGTTTTTT. Protein sequence: CASSLGDFPNTGELFF.

The chain joins TRBV5-6 to TRBJ1-4; D possibly corresponds to TRBD1 (5 bases). There are 15 residues in the CDR3. V was shortened by 0 bases and J by 5 bases, with 11 bases between the two germline ends. CDR1 is SGHDT and CDR2 is YYEEEE in the germline V gene. The chain's CDR3 is CASSLDWTSNEKLFF. CDR3 nucleotides: TGTGCCAGCAGCTTGGATTGGACATCCAATGAAAAACTGTTTTTT.

This chain joins TRBV7-8 and TRBJ2-5; TRBD2 might be the D (5 bases). V gave up 8 bases and J gave up 4 bases, with 20 bases separating them. Germline V lookup: CDR1 SGHVS, CDR2 FQNEAQ. The CDR3 covers 15 residues. DNA of the CDR3: TGTGCCAGCCGCCCTCGTTCGGGGAGAGGAGAGACCCAGTACTTC. Translating gives CASRPRSGRGETQYF.

This chain connects TRBV28 to TRBJ1-5; a possible D gene is TRBD1 (6 bases). The CDR3 is 14 residues long. CDR1 is MDHEN, CDR2 SYDVKM, per germline. The V gene lost 3 bases and the J gene lost 9 bases, with 15 bases spanning the gap. The CDR3 loop is CASSFAGGGWPQHF. In DNA, the CDR3 is TGTGCCAGCAGTTTCGCGGGGGGGGGCTGGCCCCAGCATTTT.

The CDR3 region has the DNA TGTGCTAGTGGTTTGGTACTGCGGGGTGGCGGGAGCAGGCAGTATTTT. This gives the protein CASGLVLRGGGSRQYF. The chain couples TRBV12-5 to TRBJ2-3, with 7 bases matching TRBD2. Germline V gene sequence: CDR1 LGHNT, CDR2 FRNRAP. With 0 bases clipped from V and 11 bases from J, the junction kept 14 bases outside the gene matches. The CDR3 loop spans 16 amino acids.

This clone was detected only a few times. This chain joins TRBV4-3 and TRBJ2-5, with no clear D. CDR3 length equals 14 residues. V gave up 4 bases and J gave up 4 bases, with 13 bases separating them. Per the germline V gene, CDR1 is LGHNA and CDR2 is YSLEER. CDR3 in DNA: TGCGCCAGCAGCCGAACAGCCCGAGGAGAGACCCAGTACTTC. Translation gives CASSRTARGETQYF.

The chain links TRBV7-3 to TRBJ2-6, with 7 bases that match TRBD1. V lost 7 bases to trimming and J lost 2 bases; unmatched junction nucleotides: 2. The CDR3 length is 14 residues. Germline V gene data show CDR1 as SGHTA and CDR2 as FQGTGA. The CDR3 protein is CASTQGAGANVLTF. The CDR3 nucleotides read TGTGCCAGCACCCAGGGGGCTGGGGCCAACGTCCTGACTTTC.

The chain recombines TRBV6-6 with TRBJ2-7; 7 bases map to TRBD2. Germline V CDR1 and CDR2: MNHNY, SVGAGI (reference sequence). V shed 2 bases and J 3 bases; nucleotides not matched to a gene: 10. This CDR3 has 16 amino acids. The CDR3 DNA reads TGTGCCAGCAGTTACGGGCCTCTGGCGGGAGACTACGAGCAGTACTTC. Protein: CASSYGPLAGDYEQYF.

This clone was recorded once. The V and J genes are TRBV9 and TRBJ2-5; 9 nucleotides line up with TRBD1. This CDR3 region has 15 residues. CDR1 and CDR2 (germline): SGDLS, YYNGEE. V shed 4 bases and J 5 bases; nucleotides not matched to a gene: 9. Here the CDR3 DNA reads TGTGCCAGCAGCAGTACAGGGGGCTCTTTCGAGACCCAGTACTTC. It is translated as CASSSTGGSFETQYF.

The rearrangement uses TRBV2 and TRBJ2-3; D is unclear. Germline CDR1 and CDR2: SNHLY and FYNNEI. V lost 3 bases and J lost 0, with 13 bases in between. The CDR3 covers 16 residues. The CDR3: CASSDVVGLSTDTQYF. CDR3 DNA: TGTGCCAGCAGTGATGTGGTCGGGCTGAGCACAGATACGCAGTATTTT.